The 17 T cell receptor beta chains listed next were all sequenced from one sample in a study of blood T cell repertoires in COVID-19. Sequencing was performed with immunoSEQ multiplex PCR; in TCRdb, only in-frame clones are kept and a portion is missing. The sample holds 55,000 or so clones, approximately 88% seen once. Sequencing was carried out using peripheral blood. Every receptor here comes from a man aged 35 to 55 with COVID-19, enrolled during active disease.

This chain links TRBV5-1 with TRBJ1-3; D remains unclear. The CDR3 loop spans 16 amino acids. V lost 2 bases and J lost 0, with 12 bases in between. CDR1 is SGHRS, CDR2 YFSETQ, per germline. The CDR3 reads CASSLGPRGSGNTIYF. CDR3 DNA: TGCGCCAGCAGCTTAGGGCCCCGGGGCTCTGGAAACACCATATATTTT.

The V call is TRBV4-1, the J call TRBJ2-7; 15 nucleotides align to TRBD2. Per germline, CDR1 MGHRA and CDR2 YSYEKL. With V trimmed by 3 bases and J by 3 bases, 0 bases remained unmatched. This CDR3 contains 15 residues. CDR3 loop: CASSQGLAGGYEQYF. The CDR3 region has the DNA TGCGCCAGCAGCCAGGGACTAGCGGGAGGCTACGAGCAGTACTTC.

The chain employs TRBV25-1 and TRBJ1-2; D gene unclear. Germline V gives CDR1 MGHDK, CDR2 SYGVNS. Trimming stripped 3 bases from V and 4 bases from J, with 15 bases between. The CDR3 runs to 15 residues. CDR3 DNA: TGTGCCAGCAGTGATTATGGGCAGACATTCTATGGCTACACCTTC. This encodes CASSDYGQTFYGYTF.

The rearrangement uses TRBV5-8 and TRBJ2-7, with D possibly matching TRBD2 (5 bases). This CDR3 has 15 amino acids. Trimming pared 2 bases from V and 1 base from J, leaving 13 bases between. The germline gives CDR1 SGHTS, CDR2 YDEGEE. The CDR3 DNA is TGTGCCAGCAGCTTAGAGATAGCGTCATCCTACGAGCAGTACTTC. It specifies CASSLEIASSYEQYF.

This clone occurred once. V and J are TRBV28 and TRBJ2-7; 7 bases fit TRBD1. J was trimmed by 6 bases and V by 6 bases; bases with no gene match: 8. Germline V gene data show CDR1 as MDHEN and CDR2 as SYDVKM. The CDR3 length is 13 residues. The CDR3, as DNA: TGTGCCAGCAGCGTTTGGACAGGAGGCGAGCAGTACTTC. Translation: CASSVWTGGEQYF.

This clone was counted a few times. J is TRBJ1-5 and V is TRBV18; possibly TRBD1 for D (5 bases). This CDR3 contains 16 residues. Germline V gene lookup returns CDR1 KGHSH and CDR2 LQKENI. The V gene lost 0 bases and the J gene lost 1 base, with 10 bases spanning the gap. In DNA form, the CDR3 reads TGTGCCAGCTCACCACCGCCAGGGAGGAGCAATCAGCCCCAGCATTTT. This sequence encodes CASSPPPGRSNQPQHF. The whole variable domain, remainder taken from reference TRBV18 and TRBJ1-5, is NAGVMQNPRHLVRRRGQEARLRCSPMKGHSHVYWYRQLPEEGLKFMVYLQKENIIDESGMPKERFSAEFPKEGPSILRIQQVVRGDSAAYFCASSPPPGRSNQPQHFGDGTRLSIL.

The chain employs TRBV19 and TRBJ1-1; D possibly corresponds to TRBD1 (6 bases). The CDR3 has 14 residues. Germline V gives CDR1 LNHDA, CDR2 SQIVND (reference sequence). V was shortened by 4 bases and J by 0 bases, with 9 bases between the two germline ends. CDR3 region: CASSTDRLNTEAFF. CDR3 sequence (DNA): TGTGCCAGTAGTACTGACAGGCTGAACACTGAAGCTTTCTTT.

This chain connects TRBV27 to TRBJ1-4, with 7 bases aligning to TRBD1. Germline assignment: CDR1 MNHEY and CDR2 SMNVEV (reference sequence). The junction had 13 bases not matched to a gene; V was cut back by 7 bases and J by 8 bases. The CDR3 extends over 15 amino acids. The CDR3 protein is CASKTKGGLREKLFF. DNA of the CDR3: TGTGCCAGCAAAACTAAAGGGGGCTTGAGGGAAAAACTGTTTTTT.

DNA of the CDR3: TGCAGCGTTGAATTTCGGGGGGCAGACTACGAGCAGTACTTC. Translated, it gives CSVEFRGADYEQYF. V usage is TRBV29-1 and J usage is TRBJ2-7, with D maybe TRBD2 (7 bases). Between the trimmed V and J ends, which lost 2 bases and 3 bases, there was a span of 14 bases. The CDR3 is 14 amino acids. Germline values: CDR1 SQVTM, CDR2 ANQGSEA.

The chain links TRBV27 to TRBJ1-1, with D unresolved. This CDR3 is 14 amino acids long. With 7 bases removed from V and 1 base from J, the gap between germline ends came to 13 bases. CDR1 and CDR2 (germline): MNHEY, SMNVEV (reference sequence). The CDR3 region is CASKRLERNTEAFF. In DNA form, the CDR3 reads TGTGCCAGCAAAAGACTGGAAAGGAACACTGAAGCTTTCTTT.

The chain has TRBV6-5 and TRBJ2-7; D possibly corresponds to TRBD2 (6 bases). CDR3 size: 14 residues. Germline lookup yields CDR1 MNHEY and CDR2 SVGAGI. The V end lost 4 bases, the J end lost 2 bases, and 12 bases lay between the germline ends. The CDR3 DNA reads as TGTGCCAGCAGTTCCCGGGGGTCGGCCTACGAGCAGTACTTC. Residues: CASSSRGSAYEQYF.

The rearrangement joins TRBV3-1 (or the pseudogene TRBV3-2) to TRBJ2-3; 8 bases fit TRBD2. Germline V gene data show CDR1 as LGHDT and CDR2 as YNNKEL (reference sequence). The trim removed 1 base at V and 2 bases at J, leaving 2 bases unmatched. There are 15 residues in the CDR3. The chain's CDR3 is CASSQGGGSTDTQYF. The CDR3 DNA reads TGTGCCAGCAGCCAAGGCGGGGGGTCCACAGATACGCAGTATTTT.

The CDR3 DNA reads TGTGCCAGCGGGCGACAGGGAATAAGCACTGAAGCTTTCTTT. Its translation is CASGRQGISTEAFF. The chain joins TRBV6-5 to TRBJ1-1; TRBD1 matches 7 bases. V lost 8 bases to trimming and J lost 4 bases; unmatched junction nucleotides: 10. Germline V gene lookup returns CDR1 MNHEY and CDR2 SVGAGI. The CDR3 runs to 14 residues.

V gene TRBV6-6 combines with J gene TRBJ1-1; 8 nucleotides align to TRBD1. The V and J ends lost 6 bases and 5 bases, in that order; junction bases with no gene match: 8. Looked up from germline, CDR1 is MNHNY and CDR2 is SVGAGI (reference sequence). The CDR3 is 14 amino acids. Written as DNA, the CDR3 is TGTGCCAGCAGGCAGGGGGCGGCGGGGACTGAAGCTTTCTTT. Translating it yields CASRQGAAGTEAFF.

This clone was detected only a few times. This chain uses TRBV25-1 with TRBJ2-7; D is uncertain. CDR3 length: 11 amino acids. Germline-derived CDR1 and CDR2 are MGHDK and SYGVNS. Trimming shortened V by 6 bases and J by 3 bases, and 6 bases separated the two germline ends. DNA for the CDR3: TGTGCCAGCAGCCCCCTCTACGAGCAGTACTTC. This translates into CASSPLYEQYF.

CDR3 nucleotides: TGCGCCAGCAGCCCACACGAATACAATGAGCAGTTCTTC. Protein: CASSPHEYNEQFF. The rearrangement uses TRBV5-1 and TRBJ2-1, with no clear D. V was pared by 4 bases and J by 4 bases, with 9 bases between. Germline V lookup: CDR1 SGHRS, CDR2 YFSETQ. The CDR3 is 13 residues long.

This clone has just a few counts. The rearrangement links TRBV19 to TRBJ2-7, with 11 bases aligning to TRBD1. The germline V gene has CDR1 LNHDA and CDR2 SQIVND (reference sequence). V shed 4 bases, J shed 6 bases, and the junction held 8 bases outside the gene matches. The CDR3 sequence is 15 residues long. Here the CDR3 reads CASSTLGQGGSEQYF. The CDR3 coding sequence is TGTGCCAGTAGTACCCTGGGACAGGGGGGCTCCGAGCAGTACTTC.